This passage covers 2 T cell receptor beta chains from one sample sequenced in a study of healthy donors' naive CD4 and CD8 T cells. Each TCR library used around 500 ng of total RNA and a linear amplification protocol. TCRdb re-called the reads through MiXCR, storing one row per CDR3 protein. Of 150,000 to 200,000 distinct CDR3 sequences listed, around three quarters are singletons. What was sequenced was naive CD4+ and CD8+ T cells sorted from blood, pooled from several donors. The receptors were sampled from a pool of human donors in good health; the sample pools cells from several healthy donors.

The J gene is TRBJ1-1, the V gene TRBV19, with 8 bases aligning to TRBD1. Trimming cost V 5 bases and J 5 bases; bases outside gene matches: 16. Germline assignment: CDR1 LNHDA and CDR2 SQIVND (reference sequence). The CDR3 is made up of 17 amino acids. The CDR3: CASSSGERQGQSTEAFF. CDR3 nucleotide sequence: TGTGCCAGTAGTTCAGGGGAGCGACAGGGGCAGAGTACTGAAGCTTTCTTT. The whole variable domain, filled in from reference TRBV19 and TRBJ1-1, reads DGGITQSPKYLFRKEGQNVTLSCEQNLNHDAMYWYRQDPGQGLRLIYYSQIVNDFQKGDIAEGYSVSREKKESFPLTVTSAQKNPTAFYLCASSSGERQGQSTEAFFGQGTRLTVV.

CDR3 coding DNA: TGTGCCAGCAGCCGCTGGACTGAGCAAGAGACCCAGTACTTC. It translates to CASSRWTEQETQYF. This rearrangement joins TRBV7-9 to TRBJ2-5, with D possibly TRBD2 on 5 matching bases. V was pared by 5 bases and J by 2 bases, with 12 bases between. This CDR3 spans 14 amino acids. The germline CDR1 and CDR2 sequences are SEHNR and FQNEAQ (reference sequence). The whole variable domain, filled in from reference TRBV7-9 and TRBJ2-5, reads DTGVSQNPRHKITKRGQNVTFRCDPISEHNRLYWYRQTLGQGPEFLTYFQNEAQLEKSRLLSDRFSAERPKGSFSTLEIQRTEQGDSAMYLCASSRWTEQETQYFGPGTRLLVL.